Reported below is one T cell receptor beta chain. Antigen unknown. Both 60 Vbeta primers and 13 Jbeta primers went into the PCR. The protocol was immunoSEQ multiplex PCR, while the TCRdb copy is restricted to in-frame clones and leaves out a portion. The sample shows 150,000 to 200,000 clones, around 78% of them seen only once. This sample was included in a study of cytomegalovirus exposure and HLA in healthy donors. The CDR3 length is 14 residues. V lost 1 base and J lost 0, with 7 bases in between. The germline gives CDR1 LNHDA, CDR2 SQIVND (reference sequence). General study points: Later analysis found that TCR beta chains associated with HLA were more clonally expanded than other, equally common chains. Only CMV serostatus was available as immune exposure information. An analysis done earlier found most TCR beta V segments productive about 87% or about 30% of the time.

The chain uses TRBV19 and TRBJ2-7; the D is unclear. Sequenced sample: PBMCs. This TCR was sampled from a young woman in good health and CMV-seropositive. The CDR3 reads CASSIATSSYEQYF. CDR3 DNA sequence: TGTGCCAGTAGTATAGCCACGAGCTCCTACGAGCAGTACTTC.